This T cell receptor beta chain derives from a study of blood T cell repertoires in COVID-19. Study as a whole: Material from acute and convalescent COVID-19 was sourced from the United States, Italy and Spain.

In the original processing: Using reference gene primer amplification, nucleated cell counts were estimated. The assay was immunoSEQ multiplex PCR, and TCRdb's table has in-frame clones only and misses some. That table is the source of V, J and clone size, and D and trimming were worked out from the DNA. The table lists about 140,000 clones, about 80% of them singletons, with 3.5% to 4.5% in the top ten. V was pared by 5 bases and J by 0 bases, with 19 bases between. Per the germline V gene, CDR1 is SGHVS and CDR2 is FQNEAQ. This CDR3 contains 17 residues. V is TRBV7-8 and J is TRBJ1-2; D might be TRBD1 (5 bases). The sequence came from a woman aged 55 to 70 with acute or convalescent COVID-19. The source material was peripheral blood. The CDR3 coding sequence is TGTGCCAGCAGCCCCCGGGGGGGTCCTGGTCCTAACTATGGCTACACCTTC. Its translation is CASSPRGGPGPNYGYTF.